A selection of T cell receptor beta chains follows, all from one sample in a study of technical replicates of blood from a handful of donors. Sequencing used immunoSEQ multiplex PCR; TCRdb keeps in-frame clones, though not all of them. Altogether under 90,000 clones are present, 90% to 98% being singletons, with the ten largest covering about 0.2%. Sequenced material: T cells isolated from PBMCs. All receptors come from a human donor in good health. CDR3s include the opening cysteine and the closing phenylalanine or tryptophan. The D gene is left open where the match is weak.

CDR3aa: CASSYEKGNEQFF
CDR3nt: TGTGCCAGCAGTTACGAGAAGGGGAATGAGCAGTTCTTC
v_gene: TRBV6-6
d_gene: NA
j_gene: TRBJ2-1

CDR3aa: CASRPTSGRTYEQYF
CDR3nt: TGTGCCAGCAGGCCTACTAGCGGGAGGACCTACGAGCAGTACTTC
v_gene: TRBV28
d_gene: TRBD2
j_gene: TRBJ2-7

CDR3aa: CSVGGATNEKLFF
CDR3nt: TGCAGCGTTGGCGGGGCAACTAATGAAAAACTGTTTTTT
v_gene: TRBV29-1
d_gene: NA
j_gene: TRBJ1-4

CDR3aa: CASYDYRRDTQYF
CDR3nt: TGTGCCAGCTACGACTATAGGCGGGATACGCAGTATTTT
v_gene: TRBV27
d_gene: NA
j_gene: TRBJ2-3

CDR3aa: CASTLGQGVNNEQFF
CDR3nt: TGTGCCAGCACCCTGGGACAGGGGGTCAACAATGAGCAGTTCTTC
v_gene: TRBV28
d_gene: TRBD1
j_gene: TRBJ2-1

CDR3aa: CASSHQWKDRGLIQYF
CDR3nt: TGCGCCAGCAGCCATCAATGGAAAGACAGGGGTCTCATTCAGTACTTC
v_gene: TRBV4-1
d_gene: TRBD1
j_gene: TRBJ2-4

CDR3aa: CASSLGQSFYEQYF
CDR3nt: TGTGCCAGCAGCCTGGGACAGTCCTTCTACGAGCAGTACTTC
v_gene: TRBV6-6
d_gene: TRBD1
j_gene: TRBJ2-7

CDR3aa: CASSSGGGNTEAFF
CDR3nt: TGTGCCAGCAGCTCAGGGGGCGGGAACACTGAAGCTTTCTTT
v_gene: TRBV11-3
d_gene: TRBD1
j_gene: TRBJ1-1

CDR3aa: CASSDRYRVHTEAFF
CDR3nt: TGTGCCAGCAGCGATAGGTACAGGGTGCACACTGAAGCTTTCTTT
v_gene: TRBV5-6
d_gene: NA
j_gene: TRBJ1-1

CDR3aa: CASSFHRVYNSPLHF
CDR3nt: TGTGCCAGCAGTTTCCACAGGGTCTATAATTCACCCCTCCACTTT
v_gene: TRBV28
d_gene: NA
j_gene: TRBJ1-6

CDR3aa: CASSIHGTSGGSGELFF
CDR3nt: TGTGCCAGCAGCATCCACGGGACTAGCGGGGGGTCCGGGGAGCTGTTTTTT
v_gene: TRBV9
d_gene: TRBD2
j_gene: TRBJ2-2

CDR3aa: CASSYVVGRPNYGYTF
CDR3nt: TGTGCCAGCAGTTACGTCGTGGGGAGGCCTAACTATGGCTACACCTTC
v_gene: TRBV6-5
d_gene: NA
j_gene: TRBJ1-2

CDR3aa: CASSVGEGGAEAFF
CDR3nt: TGTGCCAGCAGCGTAGGGGAAGGGGGCGCTGAAGCTTTCTTT
v_gene: TRBV9
d_gene: TRBD1
j_gene: TRBJ1-1

CDR3aa: CASSEAVTRVVNYHNEQFF
CDR3nt: TGCGCCAGCAGTGAGGCGGTAACCCGGGTCGTAAACTACCACAATGAGCAGTTCTTC
v_gene: TRBV10-2
d_gene: NA
j_gene: TRBJ2-1